This T cell receptor (beta chain) was sequenced during a study of OX40 agonist ivuxolimab in advanced cancers. Study information: Cohort: around 83% men, mean age around 61, aged about 20 to 90.

Produced via immunoSEQ multiplex PCR; TCRdb's table is partial and in-frame only. Found here are more than 100,000 clones, 93% of them singletons; the top ten hold 1%. On this clone: What it binds is unknown.

The length of the CDR3 is 15 residues. Germline lookup yields CDR1 SGHTS and CDR2 YDEGEE. Trimming stripped 3 bases from V and 7 bases from J, with 16 bases between. General observations from the study: In the expanded peripheral T cells, antigen specificity was never determined. Both CD4+ and CD8+ T cell populations in blood had undergone clonal expansion by week 6 at 0.1 to 3.0 mg/kg. There were also nonresponders showing low normalized T-cell clonal expansion.

The clonotype was recovered from an adult with an advanced solid tumor such as melanoma, head and neck, liver or kidney cancer. This specimen consisted of CD4+ or CD8+ T cells sorted from blood, obtained in a trial of the OX40 agonist ivuxolimab. The J gene is TRBJ1-4, the V gene TRBV5-8, with D tentatively TRBD1 (6 bases). CDR3 protein: CASSSSGERGEKLFF. The CDR3 DNA reads as TGTGCCAGCAGCTCGTCAGGGGAGCGAGGTGAAAAACTGTTTTTT.